A single sample gave rise to the 20 T cell receptor beta chains below, sequenced in a study of T cell repertoires in cytomegalovirus infection. MiXCR, applied by TCRdb to the reads, yields one record per CDR3 protein. The sample carries a few hundred thousand distinct CDR3 sequences, roughly 15% recorded once. The sequenced sample consisted of PBMCs. These receptors were taken from a human donor in good health (CMV status not recorded). Some clones in this sample may be carry-over from other donors' samples.

The genes are TRBV20-1 and TRBJ2-7; the match to TRBD2 covers 9 bases. The CDR3 has 17 residues. Germline CDR1 and CDR2: DFQATT and SNEGSKA (reference sequence). The trim removed 0 bases at V and 7 bases at J, leaving 16 bases unmatched. The CDR3 loop is CSARDASRGVAGEEQYF. CDR3 bases: TGCAGTGCTAGAGACGCCAGTCGGGGGGTAGCGGGAGAGGAGCAGTACTTC.

This clonotype was recorded at least ten times. The V and J genes are TRBV7-9 and TRBJ2-1; no reliable D call. Germline V gene lookup returns CDR1 SEHNR and CDR2 FQNEAQ (reference sequence). This CDR3 is built from 15 residues. V was cut by 4 bases and J by 0 bases, with 10 bases left in between. CDR3 protein: CASSSTSSSYNEQFF. CDR3 coding DNA: TGTGCCAGCAGCTCGACCTCGAGCTCCTACAATGAGCAGTTCTTC.

The chain joins TRBV11-2 to TRBJ1-1; D uncertain. V lost 4 bases to trimming and J lost 1 base, with 10 bases between them. Germline V gene sequence: CDR1 SGHAT, CDR2 FQNNGV. The CDR3 loop spans 14 amino acids. CDR3 residues: CASSSKARNTEAFF. Here the CDR3 DNA reads TGTGCCAGCAGCTCCAAGGCAAGGAACACTGAAGCTTTCTTT.

The J gene is TRBJ2-4, the V gene TRBV28; D gene uncertain. The ends were cut back, 4 bases at V and 6 bases at J, with 13 bases in the middle. CDR3 length: 14 residues. Germline CDR1 reads MDHEN; CDR2 reads SYDVKM. DNA of the CDR3: TGTGCCAGCAGTTCCAACCACCTGGGAAACATTCAGTACTTC. It is translated as CASSSNHLGNIQYF.

The chain couples TRBV3-1 to TRBJ1-3, with 8 bases that match TRBD1. The CDR3 has 17 residues. With 2 bases clipped from V and 0 bases from J, the junction kept 6 bases outside the gene matches. Germline loops: CDR1 LGHDT, CDR2 YNNKEL (reference sequence). The CDR3 DNA follows: TGTGCCAGCAGCCAAAGGGGGACAGGCGGCTCTGGAAACACCATATATTTT. Its protein product is CASSQRGTGGSGNTIYF.

This clonotype showed up many times. The genes are TRBV7-2 and TRBJ2-7; 8 nucleotides align to TRBD1. Germline lookup yields CDR1 SGHTA and CDR2 FQGNSA. The CDR3 spans 12 residues. V shed 4 bases, J shed 6 bases, and the junction held 2 bases outside the gene matches. This chain's CDR3 is CASSWTGREQYF. CDR3 nucleotide sequence: TGTGCCAGCAGCTGGACAGGGCGCGAGCAGTACTTC.

This chain links TRBV20-1 with TRBJ2-4, with 12 bases identical to TRBD2. The V gene's germline CDR1 is DFQATT and CDR2 SNEGSKA (reference sequence). V gave up 2 bases and J gave up 6 bases; unmatched junction bases: 5. The CDR3 sequence is 15 residues long. CDR3 coding DNA: TGCAGTGCTAGACGCCTAGCGGGAGGGACAAACATTCAGTACTTC. Its protein product is CSARRLAGGTNIQYF.

The chain employs TRBV4-1 and TRBJ1-2; D not certain. Looked up from germline, CDR1 is MGHRA and CDR2 is YSYEKL. V lost 1 base, J lost 2 bases, and 5 bases lay in between. This CDR3 has 13 amino acids. CDR3 protein: CASSQAPNYGYTF. As DNA, the CDR3 is TGCGCCAGCAGCCAAGCTCCGAACTATGGCTACACCTTC.

In its sample, this clonotype was seen a few times. The rearrangement links TRBV10-3 to TRBJ2-5; D remains unclear. The CDR3 extends over 15 amino acids. Between the trimmed V and J ends, which lost 3 bases and 1 base, there was a span of 12 bases. Germline V gene data show CDR1 as ENHRY and CDR2 as SYGVKD. The CDR3 DNA follows: TGTGCCATCAGTGAAAGTGGGCAAGCCCAAGAGACCCAGTACTTC. It specifies CAISESGQAQETQYF.

The J gene is TRBJ1-2, the V gene TRBV28; 7 bases are shared with TRBD1. Germline CDR1 MDHEN, CDR2 SYDVKM. This CDR3 is built from 12 residues. V dropped 6 bases and J dropped 4; count of bases not matched to a gene: 2. The CDR3 here is CASRGGIYGYTF. CDR3 sequence (DNA): TGTGCCAGCAGAGGGGGCATCTATGGCTACACCTTC.

The chain links TRBV28 to TRBJ1-2; D is unresolved. Germline V lookup: CDR1 MDHEN, CDR2 SYDVKM. This CDR3 region has 12 residues. V was pared by 7 bases and J by 4 bases, with 10 bases between. CDR3 coding DNA: TGTGCCAGCAATAATGCAATCTATGGCTACACCTTC. Residues: CASNNAIYGYTF.

In this sample, this clonotype turned up a few times. The V call is TRBV2, the J call TRBJ1-6; D not certain. Germline V gene data show CDR1 as SNHLY and CDR2 as FYNNEI. The CDR3 is 15 amino acids. Trimming pared 1 base from V and 9 bases from J, leaving 13 bases between. The CDR3 DNA follows: TGTGCCAGCAGTGAAGGAGGGCAAAAAGGTTCACCCCTCCACTTT. This encodes CASSEGGQKGSPLHF.

This clonotype was observed many times. This sequence joins TRBV7-8 and TRBJ2-3; 9 positions agree with TRBD2. Per the germline V gene, CDR1 is SGHVS and CDR2 is FQNEAQ. The CDR3 totals 15 residues. J lost 5 bases, V lost 1 base, and 4 bases had no gene match. CDR3 residues: CASSLGGRAEDTQYF. As DNA, the CDR3 is TGTGCCAGCAGCTTAGGCGGGAGGGCCGAAGATACGCAGTATTTT.

This clonotype was counted many times. V usage is TRBV7-9 and J usage is TRBJ1-6, with D perhaps TRBD1 (5 bases). The germline CDR1 and CDR2 sequences are SEHNR and FQNEAQ (reference sequence). CDR3 size: 16 residues. Between the trimmed V and J ends, which lost 6 bases and 5 bases, there was a span of 17 bases. CDR3 region: CASSSAGTVNNSPLHF. CDR3 in DNA: TGTGCCAGCAGTTCAGCGGGGACCGTTAATAATTCACCCCTCCACTTT. Based on the CDR3 plus reference TRBV7-9 and TRBJ1-6, the full variable domain is DTGVSQNPRHKITKRGQNVTFRCDPISEHNRLYWYRQTLGQGPEFLTYFQNEAQLEKSRLLSDRFSAERPKGSFSTLEIQRTEQGDSAMYLCASSSAGTVNNSPLHFGNGTRLTVT.

This clonotype was recorded at least ten times. The chain combines TRBV19 with TRBJ2-7, with 7 nucleotides matching TRBD1. The V segment lost 6 bases and the J segment 0 bases; nucleotides outside the gene matches: 5. The germline V gene encodes CDR1 LNHDA and CDR2 SQIVND (reference sequence). The CDR3 totals 14 residues. The CDR3 protein is CASRARQGSYEQYF. DNA for the CDR3: TGTGCCAGTAGGGCTCGACAGGGCTCCTACGAGCAGTACTTC.

This clonotype was observed many times. The CDR3 sequence: CASSSQSGGRETQYF. As DNA, the CDR3 is TGTGCCAGCAGCTCCCAAAGCGGGGGACGAGAGACCCAGTACTTC. V is TRBV7-3 and J is TRBJ2-5; TRBD2 matches at 8 bases. V gave up 4 bases and J gave up 4 bases; unmatched junction bases: 8. Per germline, CDR1 SGHTA and CDR2 FQGTGA. The CDR3 covers 15 residues.

This clonotype was detected only a few times. This rearrangement joins TRBV29-1 to TRBJ2-5; D gene unclear. The V and J ends lost 5 bases and 2 bases respectively, with 6 bases between them. The CDR3 runs 11 residues. CDR1 and CDR2 from the germline V gene are SQVTM and ANQGSEA. CDR3 loop: CSVFLQETQYF. For the CDR3, the DNA is TGCAGCGTTTTTTTGCAAGAGACCCAGTACTTC.

Remarks on this clonotype: An end of the junction does not agree with germline; a read error may underlie this. The rearrangement uses TRBV6-1 and TRBJ2-1, with unresolved D. The CDR3 has 11 amino acids. Germline V gene data show CDR1 as MNHNS and CDR2 as SASEGT. CDR3 sequence reads: CASSFINEHFF. Here the CDR3 DNA reads TGTGCCAGCAGTTTCATCAATGAGCACTTCTTC.

This clonotype occurred many times. The chain joins TRBV19 to TRBJ2-2; TRBD1 matches at 9 bases. With V trimmed by 4 bases and J by 2 bases, 5 bases remained unmatched. Germline loops: CDR1 LNHDA, CDR2 SQIVND (reference sequence). CDR3 size: 16 residues. CDR3 nucleotides: TGTGCCAGTAGTAGGGACAGGGTTCTCAACACCGGGGAGCTGTTTTTT. This translates into CASSRDRVLNTGELFF.

There are a few counts of this clonotype. V usage is TRBV6-8 and J usage is TRBJ2-1; D is undetermined. This CDR3 region has 15 residues. V was pared by 7 bases and J by 0 bases, with 13 bases between. Germline CDR1 is MNHGY and CDR2 is SAAAGT. CDR3 in amino acids: CASTQARFSYNEQFF. The CDR3 region has the DNA TGTGCCAGCACCCAGGCCCGGTTCTCCTACAATGAGCAGTTCTTC.